Below, 18 T cell receptor beta chains from the same sample are listed, as sequenced in a study of cytomegalovirus exposure and HLA in healthy donors. The PCR used 60 Vbeta and 13 Jbeta primers. The method was immunoSEQ multiplex PCR; TCRdb's version includes in-frame clones alone and lacks a portion of them. The sample consists of fewer than 200,000 clones, around 79% of them appearing once. Input material: PBMCs. These receptors were obtained from a female donor in good health and CMV-seronegative.

This clone was detected only a few times. The chain has TRBV4-2 and TRBJ2-3; D possibly corresponds to TRBD2 (7 bases). The CDR3 runs 17 residues. V shed 0 bases and J shed 6 bases, with 19 bases lying between them. The germline CDR1 and CDR2 sequences are LGHNA and YNFKEQ. The CDR3 here is CASSQDTAGASSDTQYF. CDR3 DNA: TGTGCCAGCAGCCAAGATACCGCGGGGGCCTCCAGTGATACGCAGTATTTT.

This chain links TRBV11-2 with TRBJ1-1; TRBD1 matches 12 bases. This CDR3 is 17 amino acids long. Germline V gene data show CDR1 as SGHAT and CDR2 as FQNNGV. V lost 6 bases to trimming and J lost 0 bases; unmatched junction nucleotides: 8. DNA for the CDR3: TGTGCCAGCAGAGAAGGGACAGGGGGCAGGCTGAACACTGAAGCTTTCTTT. It specifies CASREGTGGRLNTEAFF. The complete variable domain, with remaining parts taken from reference TRBV11-2 and TRBJ1-1, reads EAGVAQSPRYKIIEKRQSVAFWCNPISGHATLYWYQQILGQGPKLLIQFQNNGVVDDSQLPKDRFSAERLKGVDSTLKIQPAKLEDSAVYLCASREGTGGRLNTEAFFGQGTRLTVV.

This rearrangement joins TRBV11-2 to TRBJ2-1; a weak D match, TRBD2 (6 bases). The germline V and J ends were trimmed by 5 bases and 2 bases, with 13 bases remaining between them. Germline V gene sequence: CDR1 SGHAT, CDR2 FQNNGV. CDR3 length equals 15 residues. The CDR3 DNA reads TGTGCCAGCAGCGCCGCGGGACGGCCCTACAATGAGCAGTTCTTC. Translation: CASSAAGRPYNEQFF.

V and J are TRBV5-1 and TRBJ2-7, with 11 bases that match TRBD1. V lost 4 bases, J lost 7 bases, and 7 bases stayed unmatched. This CDR3 contains 14 residues. The V gene's germline CDR1 is SGHRS and CDR2 YFSETQ. The CDR3 DNA reads as TGCGCCAGCAGCATCGGGACAGGGGGGAAAGAGCAGTACTTC. The encoded protein is CASSIGTGGKEQYF.

The J gene is TRBJ2-6, the V gene TRBV6-1; a weak D match, TRBD2 (6 bases). The CDR3 is made up of 14 amino acids. The V gene's germline CDR1 is MNHNS and CDR2 SASEGT. V dropped 6 bases and J dropped 12 bases, with 18 bases sitting between them. The CDR3 loop is CASRAGRSLSVLTF. CDR3 nucleotides: TGTGCCAGCAGGGCGGGACGGAGCCTTTCCGTCCTGACTTTC.

This rearrangement joins TRBV29-1 to TRBJ2-5; 8 nucleotides agree with TRBD2. The CDR3 is 13 residues long. Trimming at V came to 3 bases and at J to 5 bases, leaving 5 bases not matched to a gene. Germline V gives CDR1 SQVTM, CDR2 ANQGSEA. CDR3 residues: CSVDSGAGETQYF. The CDR3 DNA sequence: TGCAGCGTTGATAGCGGGGCAGGGGAGACCCAGTACTTC.

This clone turned up a few times. V is TRBV18 and J is TRBJ2-3, with TRBD2 as a possible D gene (5 bases). In germline, CDR1 is KGHSH, CDR2 LQKENI. The CDR3 has 15 amino acids. V lost 2 bases and J 1 base, leaving 10 bases between the germline ends. The CDR3 DNA sequence: TGTGCCAGCTCACCAGGGATGAGGGGCACAGATACGCAGTATTTT. Residues: CASSPGMRGTDTQYF.

V usage is TRBV7-2 and J usage is TRBJ2-6; D remains unclear. In germline, CDR1 is SGHTA, CDR2 FQGNSA. CDR3 length equals 15 residues. V shed 0 bases and J shed 1 base, with 4 bases lying between them. CDR3 loop: CASSLAISGANVLTF. As DNA, the CDR3 is TGTGCCAGCAGCTTAGCTATTTCTGGGGCCAACGTCCTGACTTTC.

The gene calls are TRBV18 and TRBJ1-6, with unresolved D. Germline lookup yields CDR1 KGHSH and CDR2 LQKENI. This CDR3 is built from 16 residues. The V end was cut by 2 bases, the J end by 9 bases, with 17 bases between. The CDR3 here is CASSPSRPGDGSPLHF. CDR3 coding DNA: TGTGCCAGCTCACCATCACGCCCGGGTGATGGTTCACCCCTCCACTTT.

CDR3 bases: TGTGCCAGCAGCCAAGGCAGACGGGGCCAGTACTTC. Translating gives CASSQGRRGQYF. V and J are TRBV7-2 and TRBJ2-5; D is perhaps TRBD2 (5 bases). This CDR3 has 12 residues. CDR1 is SGHTA, CDR2 FQGNSA, per germline. V lost 5 bases and J lost 10, with 14 bases in between.

The chain joins TRBV7-6 to TRBJ2-3; 11 nucleotides line up with TRBD2. Germline values: CDR1 SGHVS, CDR2 FNYEAQ. V dropped 2 bases and J dropped 4; count of bases not matched to a gene: 8. This CDR3 is built from 17 residues. The CDR3 nucleotides are TGTGCCAGCAGCTTAACAACTAGCGGGAGTCTTGCAGATACGCAGTATTTT. It codes for CASSLTTSGSLADTQYF. Using reference TRBV7-6 and TRBJ2-3 for the parts outside the CDR3, the full variable domain is GAGVSQSPRYKVTKRGQDVALRCDPISGHVSLYWYRQALGQGPEFLTYFNYEAQQDKSGLPNDRFSAERPEGSISTLTIQRTEQRDSAMYRCASSLTTSGSLADTQYFGPGTRLTVL.

The J gene is TRBJ2-4, the V gene TRBV7-9, with 7 nucleotides matching TRBD2. Trimming took 0 bases from V and 8 from J; bases not matched to a gene: 7. Germline values: CDR1 SEHNR, CDR2 FQNEAQ (reference sequence). CDR3 size: 15 residues. The CDR3 reads CASSLAPAGQDIQYF. The CDR3 DNA reads as TGTGCCAGCAGCTTAGCGCCAGCGGGGCAAGACATTCAGTACTTC.

The chain recombines TRBV2 with TRBJ1-5; D is possibly TRBD1 (5 bases). There are 15 residues in the CDR3. Germline V lookup: CDR1 SNHLY, CDR2 FYNNEI. Trimming removed 2 bases at V and 1 base at J, with 9 bases between. Here the CDR3 DNA reads TGTGCCAGCAGTGAAAGCAGGGTCAGCAATCAGCCCCAGCATTTT. It encodes CASSESRVSNQPQHF.

The V call is TRBV5-8, the J call TRBJ2-5, with D possibly TRBD2 on 6 matching bases. The CDR3 runs to 18 residues. Trimming shortened V by 4 bases and J by 1 base, and 23 bases separated the two germline ends. CDR1 and CDR2 from the germline V gene are SGHTS and YDEGEE. The CDR3 bases are TGTGCCAGCAGCCTCTCCCTCGGGGAGCGGGTGCCCCAAGAGACCCAGTACTTC. Its protein is CASSLSLGERVPQETQYF.

This clone counts as medium-sized. The chain employs TRBV27 and TRBJ2-7; 8 bases are a match to TRBD2. The junction had 7 bases not matched to a gene; V was cut back by 6 bases and J by 0 bases. The V gene's germline CDR1 is MNHEY and CDR2 SMNVEV (reference sequence). This CDR3 comprises 15 residues. The CDR3 DNA reads as TGTGCCAGCAGGGCGACTAGCGCGTCCTCCTACGAGCAGTACTTC. Residues: CASRATSASSYEQYF.

This rearrangement joins TRBV28 to TRBJ2-7, with TRBD1 matching 8 bases. V shed 5 bases, J shed 2 bases, and the junction held 8 bases outside the gene matches. The CDR3 has 15 amino acids. CDR1 MDHEN and CDR2 SYDVKM come from the germline V gene. The CDR3 loop is CASSGPGTGAYEQYF. CDR3 DNA: TGTGCCAGCAGTGGGCCCGGGACAGGTGCCTACGAGCAGTACTTC.

Only a few counts were recorded for this clone. The chain couples TRBV20-1 to TRBJ2-7, with a weak D call TRBD1 (5 bases). Germline V gene data show CDR1 as DFQATT and CDR2 as SNEGSKA (reference sequence). The CDR3 has 11 amino acids. V gave up 3 bases and J gave up 5 bases, with 8 bases separating them. The CDR3 DNA sequence: TGCAGTGCTAGGGGGCGGAACGAGCAGTACTTC. Translated: CSARGRNEQYF.

V and J are TRBV7-3 and TRBJ2-7; D is possibly TRBD2 (5 bases). The CDR3 covers 14 residues. Germline CDR1 SGHTA, CDR2 FQGTGA. Trimming left V 0 bases short and J 6 bases short, with 12 bases between. The CDR3 coding sequence is TGTGCCAGCAGCTTAACGCCGGGAAGTAGCGAGCAGTACTTC. It encodes CASSLTPGSSEQYF.